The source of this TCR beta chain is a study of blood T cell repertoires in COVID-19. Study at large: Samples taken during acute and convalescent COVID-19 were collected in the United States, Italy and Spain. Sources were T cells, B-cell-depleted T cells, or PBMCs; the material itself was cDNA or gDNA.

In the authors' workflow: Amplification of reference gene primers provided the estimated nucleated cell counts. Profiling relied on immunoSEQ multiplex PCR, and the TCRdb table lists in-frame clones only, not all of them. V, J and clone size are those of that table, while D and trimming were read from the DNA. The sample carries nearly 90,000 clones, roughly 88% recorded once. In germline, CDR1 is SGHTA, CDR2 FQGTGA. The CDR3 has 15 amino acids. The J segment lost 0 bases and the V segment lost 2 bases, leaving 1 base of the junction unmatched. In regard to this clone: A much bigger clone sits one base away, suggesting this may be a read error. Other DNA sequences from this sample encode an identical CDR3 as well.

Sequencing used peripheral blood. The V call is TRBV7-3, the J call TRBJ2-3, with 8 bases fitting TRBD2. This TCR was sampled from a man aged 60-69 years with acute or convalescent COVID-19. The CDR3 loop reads CASSLAGGSTDTQYF. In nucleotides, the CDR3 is TGTGCCAGCAGCTTAGCGGGGGGCAGCACAGATACGCAGTATTTT.